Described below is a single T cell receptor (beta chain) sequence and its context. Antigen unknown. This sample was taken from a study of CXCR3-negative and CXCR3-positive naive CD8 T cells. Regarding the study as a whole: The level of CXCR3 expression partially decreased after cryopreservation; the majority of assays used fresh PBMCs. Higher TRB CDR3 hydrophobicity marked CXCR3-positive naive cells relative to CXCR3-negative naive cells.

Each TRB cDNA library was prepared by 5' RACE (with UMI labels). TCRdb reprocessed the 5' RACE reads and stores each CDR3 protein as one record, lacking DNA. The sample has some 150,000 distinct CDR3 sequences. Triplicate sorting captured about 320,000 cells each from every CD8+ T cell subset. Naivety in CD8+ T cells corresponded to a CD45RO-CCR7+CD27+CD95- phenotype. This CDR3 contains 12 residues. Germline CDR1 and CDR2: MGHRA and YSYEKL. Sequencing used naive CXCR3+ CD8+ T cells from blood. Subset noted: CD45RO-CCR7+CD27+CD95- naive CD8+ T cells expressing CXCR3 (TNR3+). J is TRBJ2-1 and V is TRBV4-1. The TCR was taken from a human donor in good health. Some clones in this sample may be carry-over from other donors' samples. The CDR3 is CASSQDTDEQFF.